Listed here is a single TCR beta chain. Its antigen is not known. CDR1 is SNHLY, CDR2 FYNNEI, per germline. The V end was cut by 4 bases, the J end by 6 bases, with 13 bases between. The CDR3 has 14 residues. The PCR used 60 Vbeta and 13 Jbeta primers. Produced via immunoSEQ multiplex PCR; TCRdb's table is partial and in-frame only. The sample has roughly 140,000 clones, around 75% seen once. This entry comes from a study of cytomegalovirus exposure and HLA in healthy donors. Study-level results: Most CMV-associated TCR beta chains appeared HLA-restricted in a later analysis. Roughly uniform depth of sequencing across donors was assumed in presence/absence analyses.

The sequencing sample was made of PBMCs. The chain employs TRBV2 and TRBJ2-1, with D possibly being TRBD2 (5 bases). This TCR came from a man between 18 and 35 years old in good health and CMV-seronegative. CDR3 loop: CASSVALAINEQFF. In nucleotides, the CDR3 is TGTGCCAGCAGTGTTGCCCTAGCCATCAATGAGCAGTTCTTC.